These T cell receptor beta chains were read from a single sample in a study of radiation and T cells in renal cell carcinoma. Only in-frame clones appear in the TCRdb table, and some are missing; sequencing was by immunoSEQ multiplex PCR. The sample holds 150,000 or so clones, less than 90% seen once. The sample here was blood, taken from a patient whose treatment included radiotherapy and nephrectomy. These receptors originate from a woman aged 45-60 years with renal cell carcinoma. CDR3s include the opening cysteine and the closing phenylalanine or tryptophan. Each record gives: J gene, clone size, V gene, CDR3 length, D gene, CDR3 protein, CDR3 DNA. A D gene is named only where the DNA matches it firmly. Clone size is stated in some rows and not others, as once, few, many or a class when expanded.

>TRBJ2-7|-|TRBV5-1|12|-
CASSLGFYEQYF
TGCGCCAGCAGCCTAGGGTTTTACGAGCAGTACTTC
>TRBJ1-1|-|TRBV7-9|18|-
CASSRPVPGLIGNTEAFF
TGTGCCAGCAGCCGACCGGTGCCAGGGCTCATCGGGAACACTGAAGCTTTCTTT
>TRBJ1-5|-|TRBV7-2|14|TRBD1
CASSLEGANQPQHF
TGTGCCAGCAGCCTTGAGGGGGCAAATCAGCCCCAGCATTTT
>TRBJ1-1|-|TRBV27|14|TRBD1
CASSKDRVGTEAFF
TGTGCCAGCAGTAAGGACAGGGTGGGCACTGAAGCTTTCTTT
>TRBJ1-4|-|TRBV2|13|-
CASILGTNEKLFF
TGTGCCAGCATTTTAGGGACTAATGAAAAACTGTTTTTT
>TRBJ2-1|-|TRBV4-2|16|TRBD2
CASRIQSGGPNNEQFF
TGTGCCAGCAGGATCCAGAGCGGGGGGCCTAACAATGAGCAGTTCTTC
>TRBJ2-1|-|TRBV5-1|16|-
CASSLAPRSSYNEQFF
TGCGCCAGCAGCCTAGCACCGAGAAGCTCCTACAATGAGCAGTTCTTC
>TRBJ1-1|-|TRBV19|14|-
CASSAGRLNTEAFF
TGTGCCAGTAGTGCGGGACGGCTGAACACTGAAGCTTTCTTT
>TRBJ2-1|once|TRBV9|15|-
CASSPGHSSYNEQFF
TGTGCCAGCAGCCCAGGACACAGCTCCTACAATGAGCAGTTCTTC
>TRBJ1-1|-|TRBV11-2|14|TRBD1
CASSAGTGSIEAFF
TGTGCCAGCAGCGCCGGGACAGGGTCAATTGAAGCTTTCTTT
>TRBJ2-5|once|TRBV4-2|15|TRBD1
CASSQGQGAGETQYF
TGTGCCAGCAGCCAAGGACAGGGGGCCGGAGAGACCCAGTACTTC
>TRBJ1-2|-|TRBV6-5|15|-
CASSRLGVANYGYTF
TGTGCCAGCAGTCGTCTGGGGGTAGCTAACTATGGCTACACCTTC
>TRBJ2-3|-|TRBV5-4|17|TRBD2
CASSLDLAGAVADTQYF
TGTGCCAGCAGCCTCGATCTAGCGGGGGCCGTGGCAGATACGCAGTATTTT
>TRBJ1-5|-|TRBV19|12|-
CASRREDQPQHF
TGTGCCAGTAGGCGGGAGGATCAGCCCCAGCATTTT
>TRBJ1-1|-|TRBV19|14|-
CASSISGVGAEAFF
TGTGCCAGTAGTATTTCCGGGGTCGGAGCTGAAGCTTTCTTT
>TRBJ1-5|once|TRBV28|16|-
CASSLSRGGFNQPQHF
TGTGCCAGCAGTTTATCCCGGGGGGGCTTCAATCAGCCCCAGCATTTT
>TRBJ1-5|-|TRBV28|15|TRBD1
CASSLTGEGNQPQHF
TGTGCCAGCAGTTTAACAGGGGAAGGCAATCAGCCCCAGCATTTT
>TRBJ1-2|once|TRBV5-6|13|-
CASSLSPGNGYTF
TGTGCCAGCAGCTTGAGCCCGGGAAATGGCTACACCTTC
>TRBJ2-7|-|TRBV7-2|15|-
CASSLDGDQGYEQYF
TGTGCCAGCAGCTTAGACGGTGACCAAGGGTACGAGCAGTACTTC
>TRBJ2-2|-|TRBV10-1|13|-
CASSAKETGELFF
TGCGCCAGCAGTGCTAAGGAAACCGGGGAGCTGTTTTTT
>TRBJ1-6|many|TRBV7-9|15|TRBD1
CASSLPGQGNSPLHF
TGTGCCAGCAGCTTACCGGGACAGGGCAATTCACCCCTCCACTTT
>TRBJ1-1|-|TRBV5-1|15|-
CASWRGAVKDTEAFF
TGCGCCAGCTGGAGGGGAGCTGTCAAAGACACTGAAGCTTTCTTT
>TRBJ2-2|once|TRBV5-1|15|TRBD2
CASSLPSGETGELFF
TGCGCCAGCAGCTTGCCTAGCGGGGAAACCGGGGAGCTGTTTTTT
>TRBJ2-7|few|TRBV9|14|TRBD2
CASSFSGEDYEQYF
TGTGCCAGCAGCTTTAGCGGGGAAGACTACGAGCAGTACTTC
>TRBJ2-7|-|TRBV10-3|11|-
CAISAGDEQYF
TGTGCCATCAGTGCCGGCGACGAGCAGTACTTC
>TRBJ1-2|-|TRBV5-1|13|TRBD1
CASSFDRVFGYTF
TGCGCCAGCAGCTTTGACAGGGTGTTTGGCTACACCTTC
>TRBJ1-1|few|TRBV10-3|13|-
CAIRTTGIGEAFF
TGTGCCATCAGGACAACAGGGATCGGTGAAGCTTTCTTT
>TRBJ1-1|-|TRBV25-1|15|TRBD1
CASRRTGILNTEAFF
TGTGCCAGCAGGAGGACAGGGATCTTGAACACTGAAGCTTTCTTT